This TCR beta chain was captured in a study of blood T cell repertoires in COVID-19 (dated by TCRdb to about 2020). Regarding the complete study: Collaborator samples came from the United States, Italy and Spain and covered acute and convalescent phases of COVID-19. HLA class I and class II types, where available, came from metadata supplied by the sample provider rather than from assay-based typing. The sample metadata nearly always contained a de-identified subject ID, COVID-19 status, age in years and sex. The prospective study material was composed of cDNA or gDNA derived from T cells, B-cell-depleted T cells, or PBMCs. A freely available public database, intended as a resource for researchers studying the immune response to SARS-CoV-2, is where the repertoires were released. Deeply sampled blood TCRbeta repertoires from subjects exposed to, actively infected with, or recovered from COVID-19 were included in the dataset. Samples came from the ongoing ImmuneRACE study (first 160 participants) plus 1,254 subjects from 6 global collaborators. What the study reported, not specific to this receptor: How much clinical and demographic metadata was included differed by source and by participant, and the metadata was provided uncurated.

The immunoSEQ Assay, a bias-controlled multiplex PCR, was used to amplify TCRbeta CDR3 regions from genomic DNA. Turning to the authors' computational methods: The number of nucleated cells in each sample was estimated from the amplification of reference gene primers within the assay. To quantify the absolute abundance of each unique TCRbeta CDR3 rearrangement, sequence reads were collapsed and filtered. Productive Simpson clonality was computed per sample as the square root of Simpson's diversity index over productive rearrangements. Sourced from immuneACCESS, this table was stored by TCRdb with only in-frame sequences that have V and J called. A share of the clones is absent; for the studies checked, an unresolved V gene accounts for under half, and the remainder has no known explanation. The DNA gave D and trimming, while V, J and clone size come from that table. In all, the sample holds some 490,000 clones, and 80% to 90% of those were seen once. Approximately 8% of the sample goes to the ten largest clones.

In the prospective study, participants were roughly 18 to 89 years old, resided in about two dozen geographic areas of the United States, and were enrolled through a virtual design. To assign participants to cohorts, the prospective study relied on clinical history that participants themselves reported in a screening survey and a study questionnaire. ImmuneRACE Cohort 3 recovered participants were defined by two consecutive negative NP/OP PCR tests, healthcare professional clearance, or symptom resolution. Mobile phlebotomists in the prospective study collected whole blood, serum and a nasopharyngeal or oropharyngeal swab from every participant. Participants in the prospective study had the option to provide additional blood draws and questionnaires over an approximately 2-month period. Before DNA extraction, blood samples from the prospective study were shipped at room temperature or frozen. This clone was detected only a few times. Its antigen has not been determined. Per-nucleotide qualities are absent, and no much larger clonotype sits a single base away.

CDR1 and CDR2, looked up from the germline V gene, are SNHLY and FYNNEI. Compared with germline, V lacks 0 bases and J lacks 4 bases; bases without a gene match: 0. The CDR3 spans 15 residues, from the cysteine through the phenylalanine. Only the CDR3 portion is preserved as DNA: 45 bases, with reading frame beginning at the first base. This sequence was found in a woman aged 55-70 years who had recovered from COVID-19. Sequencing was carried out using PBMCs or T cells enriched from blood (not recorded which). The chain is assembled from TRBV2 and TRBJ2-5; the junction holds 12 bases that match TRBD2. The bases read TGTGCCAGCAGTGAAGCACTAGCGGGGGGAGAGACCCAGTACTTC. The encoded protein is CASSEALAGGETQYF.